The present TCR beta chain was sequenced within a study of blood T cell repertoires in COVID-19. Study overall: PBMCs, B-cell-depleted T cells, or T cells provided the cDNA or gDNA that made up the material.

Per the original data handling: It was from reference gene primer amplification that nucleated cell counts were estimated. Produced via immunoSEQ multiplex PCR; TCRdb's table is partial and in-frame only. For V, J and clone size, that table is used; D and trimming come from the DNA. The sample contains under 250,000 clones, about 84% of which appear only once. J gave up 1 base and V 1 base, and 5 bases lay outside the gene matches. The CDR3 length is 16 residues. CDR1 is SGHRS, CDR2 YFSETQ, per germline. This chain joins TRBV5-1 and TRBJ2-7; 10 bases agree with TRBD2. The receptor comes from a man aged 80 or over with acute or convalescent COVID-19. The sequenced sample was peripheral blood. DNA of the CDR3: TGCGCCAGCAGCTTGATGGCTAGCGGGGGTTCCTACGAGCAGTACTTC. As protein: CASSLMASGGSYEQYF.